Shown below are 19 T cell receptor beta chains from a single sample sequenced in a study of regulatory T cells in long-lasting Graves disease. Regarding time point: newly diagnosed GD, antithyroid drugs for less than 3 months. Generation of the TCR library employed RNA extracted from PBMCs. Assembly of TCR beta libraries relied on iRepertoire HTBI primers together with Arm-PCR of CDR3 regions. MiXCR was run by TCRdb on the multiplex PCR reads, yielding one entry per CDR3 protein. The sample carries a few hundred thousand distinct CDR3 sequences, 12% recorded once. Another study also made use of these data, one on T cells in Graves' hyperthyroidism and ophthalmopathy.

The material sequenced was peripheral blood mononuclear cells (PBMCs), taken at new diagnosis, from a patient treated with antithyroid drugs. The receptor source for this set is a woman aged 18-29 years with Graves disease.

At least ten counts were recorded for this clonotype. The V gene is TRBV6-2 or TRBV6-3, the J gene TRBJ2-7; 7 nucleotides agree with TRBD1. V shed 2 bases and J 10 bases; nucleotides not matched to a gene: 8. This CDR3 spans 13 amino acids. Germline loops: CDR1 MNHEY, CDR2 SVGEGT. The CDR3 DNA reads TGTGCCAGCAGTTACCCGGAACACAGGGGTCAGTACGTC. Its protein is CASSYPEHRGQYV.

This clonotype was detected ten times or more. The rearrangement joins TRBV7-8 to TRBJ2-3; no firm D call. Germline CDR1 is SGHVS and CDR2 is FQNEAQ. V lost 5 bases, J lost 0 bases, and 9 bases lay in between. CDR3 length: 14 amino acids. CDR3 loop: CASSVEESTDTQYF. The CDR3 coding sequence is TGTGCCAGCAGCGTAGAAGAAAGCACAGATACGCAGTATTTT.

This clonotype was seen at least ten times. This chain connects TRBV24-1 to TRBJ2-7; 7 bases line up with TRBD2. Trimming took 0 bases from V and 4 from J; bases not matched to a gene: 5. The CDR3 sequence is 15 residues long. Per the germline V gene, CDR1 is KGHDR and CDR2 is SFDVKD. The CDR3 DNA reads TGTGCCACCAGTGATTTGGGGGAGGGGAGATACGAGCAGTACGTC. Translation: CATSDLGEGRYEQYV.

This clonotype has at least ten counts. The gene calls are TRBV30 and TRBJ2-2; D call uncertain. The germline CDR1 and CDR2 sequences are GTSNPN and SVGIG (reference sequence). V lost 1 base and J lost 6, with 6 bases in between. The CDR3 is 12 amino acids. The CDR3 nucleotides are TGTGCCTGGAGTGCAGTGTCCGGGGAGCTGTTTTTT. Translating it yields CAWSAVSGELFF.

A word on this clonotype: Since a much larger clone is just one base distant, this may be a read error. This chain joins TRBV5-5 and TRBJ2-7, with 7 bases that match TRBD1. This CDR3 comprises 14 residues. Germline V gene data show CDR1 as SGHKS and CDR2 as YYEKEE (reference sequence). V lost 0 bases to trimming and J lost 9 bases; unmatched junction nucleotides: 9. Here the CDR3 DNA reads TGTGCCAGCAGCTTGGAGGACAGGCCTGACGGGCAGTACTTC. It translates to CASSLEDRPDGQYF.

This clonotype was seen ten or more times. The genes are TRBV2 and TRBJ1-1; the D gene is possibly TRBD1 (5 bases). Trimming shortened V by 4 bases and J by 3 bases, and 9 bases separated the two germline ends. CDR3 size: 13 residues. The germline gives CDR1 SNHLY, CDR2 FYNNEI. In nucleotides, the CDR3 is TGTGCCAGCAGTGCTGGGGCCGACACTGAAGCTTTCTTT. Amino acid sequence: CASSAGADTEAFF.

The table lists this clonotype with a few counts. This sequence joins TRBV7-3 and TRBJ1-6; D is unclear. The CDR3 loop spans 15 amino acids. Trimming removed 5 bases at V and 1 base at J, with 9 bases between. Per germline, CDR1 SGHTA and CDR2 FQGTGA. The CDR3 here is CASSLLGSYNSPLHF. The CDR3 nucleotides are TGTGCCAGCAGCCTCCTCGGGTCCTATAATTCACCCCTCCACTTT.

V is TRBV29-1 and J is TRBJ2-3; D is uncertain. This CDR3 comprises 12 residues. Trimming stripped 4 bases from V and 5 bases from J, with 10 bases between. Germline CDR1 is SQVTM and CDR2 is ANQGSEA. CDR3 nucleotides: TGCAGCGTTGTGAGGAGAGAAGATACGCAGTATTTT. Amino acids: CSVVRREDTQYF.

This clonotype was seen repeatedly, ten times or more. The chain carries TRBV12-3 or TRBV12-4 and TRBJ2-5; 8 bases agree with TRBD2. With V trimmed by 5 bases and J by 5 bases, 22 bases remained unmatched. The CDR3 runs to 19 residues. The CDR3 bases are TGTGCCAGCAGTGCCTCCTTCTTGTCGGGGGGGACCCAAAGGGAGACCCAGTACTTC. Residues: CASSASFLSGGTQRETQYF.

V and J are TRBV18 and TRBJ1-4; a weak D match, TRBD1 (6 bases). This CDR3 is built from 18 residues. Germline V lookup: CDR1 KGHSH, CDR2 LQKENI. V lost 0 bases, J lost 1 base, and 15 bases lay in between. DNA for the CDR3: TGTGCCAGCTCACCACCGGGCAGGGGAAGTGGAACTAATGAAAAACTGTTTTTT. Its protein is CASSPPGRGSGTNEKLFF.

Comments on this clonotype: This is likely a read error, given that the CDR3 carries no conserved phenylalanine or tryptophan at its end. The gene calls are TRBV5-1 and TRBJ2-5; 8 bases are shared with TRBD2. Near its end, the DNA agrees better with TRBJ2-1, so the J call may be wrong. CDR3 length: 14 residues. Germline CDR1 SGHRS, CDR2 YFSETQ. The CDR3 reads CASSWFSGDNEQFS. The CDR3 nucleotides read TGCGCCAGCAGCTGGTTTAGCGGGGACAATGAGCAGTTCTCC.

The rearrangement joins TRBV19 to TRBJ2-2, with TRBD2 matching over 14 bases. With 6 bases clipped from V and 2 bases from J, the junction kept 5 bases outside the gene matches. Germline V gives CDR1 LNHDA, CDR2 SQIVND (reference sequence). The CDR3 length is 17 residues. The CDR3 sequence: CASSRLAGGPNTGELFF. The CDR3 bases are TGTGCCAGTAGCCGACTAGCGGGAGGGCCTAACACCGGGGAGCTGTTTTTT. Based on the CDR3 plus reference TRBV19 and TRBJ2-2, the full variable domain is DGGITQSPKYLFRKEGQNVTLSCEQNLNHDAMYWYRQDPGQGLRLIYYSQIVNDFQKGDIAEGYSVSREKKESFPLTVTSAQKNPTAFYLCASSRLAGGPNTGELFFGEGSRLTVL.

This clonotype was recorded at least ten times. The chain is built from TRBV12-3 or TRBV12-4 and TRBJ2-5, with 11 bases matching TRBD2. The ends lost 6 bases at V and 4 bases at J; junction bases unmatched: 7. This CDR3 is built from 15 residues. CDR3 sequence reads: CASSSIGTSGETQYF. CDR3 DNA sequence: TGTGCCAGCAGCTCCATCGGGACTAGCGGAGAGACCCAGTACTTC.

This clonotype was seen a few times. J is TRBJ2-5 and V is TRBV18; D tentatively fits TRBD1 or TRBD2 (6 bases each). CDR1 is KGHSH, CDR2 LQKENI, per germline. The CDR3 is 15 residues long. Trimming removed 0 bases from V and 5 bases from J, with 13 bases in between. This CDR3 reads CASSPPGGLRETQYF. The CDR3 DNA is TGTGCCAGCTCACCACCGGGGGGCCTCAGGGAGACCCAGTACTTC. The full variable domain, in which reference TRBV18 and TRBJ2-5 provide the parts outside the CDR3, is NAGVMQNPRHLVRRRGQEARLRCSPMKGHSHVYWYRQLPEEGLKFMVYLQKENIIDESGMPKERFSAEFPKEGPSILRIQQVVRGDSAAYFCASSPPGGLRETQYFGPGTRLLVL.

This clonotype was picked up a small number of times. V usage is TRBV4-3 and J usage is TRBJ1-2; D unresolved. V lost 0 bases and J 4 bases, leaving 15 bases between the germline ends. This CDR3 has 16 amino acids. Looked up from germline, CDR1 is LGHNA and CDR2 is YSLEER. The CDR3 sequence is CASSQDYAVRAYGYTF. The CDR3 region has the DNA TGCGCCAGCAGCCAAGATTACGCCGTTCGGGCCTATGGCTACACCTTC.

This clonotype was recorded at least ten times. This chain links TRBV2 with TRBJ1-1; 7 nucleotides align to TRBD1. The junction had 4 bases not matched to a gene; V was cut back by 10 bases and J by 2 bases. The CDR3 runs to 12 residues. Germline V gene lookup returns CDR1 SNHLY and CDR2 FYNNEI. CDR3 bases: TGTGCCACCCACAGGGGTAACACTGAAGCTTTCTTT. Protein product: CATHRGNTEAFF.

Only a few counts were recorded for this clonotype. The chain couples TRBV7-6 to TRBJ2-1; 10 positions agree with TRBD2. CDR1 is SGHVS, CDR2 FNYEAQ, per germline. After removal of 5 bases from V and 4 bases from J, the junction contained 5 bases not matched to a gene. This CDR3 comprises 15 residues. This CDR3 is CASSVTSGTYNEQFF. The CDR3 DNA sequence: TGTGCCAGCAGCGTCACTAGCGGGACATACAATGAGCAGTTCTTC.

This clonotype was detected ten times or more. The genes are TRBV19 and TRBJ2-5; D ambiguous. V was cut by 6 bases and J by 1 base, with 9 bases left in between. Per germline, CDR1 LNHDA and CDR2 SQIVND (reference sequence). This CDR3 spans 13 amino acids. CDR3 in amino acids: CASRPELQETQYF. In nucleotides, the CDR3 is TGTGCCAGTAGGCCAGAACTCCAAGAGACCCAGTACTTC.

As for this clonotype: Since a much larger clone is just one base distant, this may be a read error. CDR3 amino acids: CAWGFGDEQFF. CDR3 bases: TGTGCCTGGGGTTTCGGGGATGAGCAGTTCTTC. The rearrangement links TRBV30 to TRBJ2-1; D might be TRBD2 (5 bases). CDR1 is GTSNPN and CDR2 is SVGIG in the germline V gene (reference sequence). V lost 5 bases to trimming and J lost 8 bases, with 10 bases between them. The CDR3 has 11 amino acids.